One TCR beta chain is described in this entry. This sample stems from a study of blood T cell repertoires in COVID-19. Study-wide context: Researchers got acute and convalescent COVID-19 samples from the United States, Italy and Spain. T cells, B-cell-depleted T cells, or PBMCs provided the cDNA or gDNA that served as material.

The length of the CDR3 is 14 residues. Deletions cut 6 bases from V and 3 bases from J, with 15 bases between. CDR1 is SQVTM and CDR2 is ANQGSEA in the germline V gene. Libraries were prepared by immunoSEQ multiplex PCR; TCRdb keeps only in-frame clonotypes and omits some of them. The sample lists fewer than 200,000 clones, about 78% occurring once. In terms of age and location, participants ranged from roughly 18 to 95 years and lived in under 30 US areas. Clinical history as reported by participants underpinned cohort assignment. The sequence was obtained from a woman between 45 and 60 years old who had recovered from COVID-19. The chain employs TRBV29-1 and TRBJ2-1, with a tentative D call TRBD2 (5 bases). The sequenced sample was PBMCs or T cells enriched from blood (not recorded which). The CDR3 nucleotides are TGCAGCGTCAGACCGGGGTCTCTCTACAATGAGCAGTTCTTC. It encodes CSVRPGSLYNEQFF.